These 14 T cell receptor beta chains were all obtained from the same sample, sequenced in a study of blood T cell repertoires in COVID-19. The table came from immunoSEQ multiplex PCR; TCRdb's copy has only in-frame clones and leaves some out. The table includes 52,000 or so clones, 70% to 90% detected once. Sequenced: peripheral blood. The receptor source for this set is a human donor in a cohort sampled during active COVID-19.

Only one count was recorded for this clone. The chain uses TRBV19 and TRBJ2-2, with D possibly matching TRBD2 (6 bases). The germline V and J ends were trimmed by 7 bases and 3 bases, with 15 bases remaining between them. Per the germline V gene, CDR1 is LNHDA and CDR2 is SQIVND (reference sequence). CDR3 length: 15 amino acids. CDR3 amino acids: CASNPRGTDTGELFF. DNA of the CDR3: TGTGCCAGTAACCCGCGGGGAACGGACACCGGGGAGCTGTTTTTT.

V is TRBV11-3 and J is TRBJ2-2; 9 bases align to TRBD1. CDR1 is SGHNT and CDR2 is YENEEA in the germline V gene. This CDR3 spans 16 amino acids. J lost 7 bases, V lost 6 bases, and 12 bases had no gene match. CDR3 coding DNA: TGTGCCAGCAGTCTAATCTCCACAGGGGGCTTCGGGGAGCTGTTTTTT. Translated: CASSLISTGGFGELFF. Complete variable domain (other parts from reference TRBV11-3 and TRBJ2-2): EAGVVQSPRYKIIEKKQPVAFWCNPISGHNTLYWYLQNLGQGPELLIRYENEEAVDDSQLPKDRFSAERLKGVDSTLKIQPAELGDSAVYLCASSLISTGGFGELFFGEGSRLTVL.

The chain recombines TRBV9 with TRBJ2-5; a possible D gene is TRBD2 (5 bases). The CDR3 consists of 13 residues. The germline V gene encodes CDR1 SGDLS and CDR2 YYNGEE. V was shortened by 4 bases and J by 5 bases, with 12 bases between the two germline ends. CDR3 coding DNA: TGTGCCAGCAGCCGCGGGTTGAGGGAGACCCAGTACTTC. Translating it yields CASSRGLRETQYF. Full variable domain (rest looked up from reference TRBV9 and TRBJ2-5): DSGVTQTPKHLITATGQRVTLRCSPRSGDLSVYWYQQSLDQGLQFLIQYYNGEERAKGNILERFSAQQFPDLHSELNLSSLELGDSALYFCASSRGLRETQYFGPGTRLLVL.

The chain carries TRBV7-8 and TRBJ2-2; 8 nucleotides line up with TRBD1. The CDR3 is made up of 15 amino acids. Germline loops: CDR1 SGHVS, CDR2 FQNEAQ. Unmatched junction bases numbered 10, after V lost 7 bases and J lost 6 bases. The CDR3 DNA sequence: TGTGCCAGCAACACGGACAGGGTTAGCGCCGGGGAGCTGTTTTTT. It specifies CASNTDRVSAGELFF. Supplemented by reference TRBV7-8 and TRBJ2-2, the full variable domain reads GAGVSQSPRYKVAKRGQDVALRCDPISGHVSLFWYQQALGQGPEFLTYFQNEAQLDKSGLPSDRFFAERPEGSVSTLKIQRTQQEDSAVYLCASNTDRVSAGELFFGEGSRLTVL.

V usage is TRBV19 and J usage is TRBJ1-1; TRBD1 matches 9 bases. The junction had 9 bases not matched to a gene; V was cut back by 6 bases and J by 7 bases. This CDR3 spans 14 amino acids. Per germline, CDR1 LNHDA and CDR2 SQIVND (reference sequence). The CDR3 DNA follows: TGTGCCAGTAGATGGGACAGGGATAAAGGTGAAGCTTTCTTT. Amino acids: CASRWDRDKGEAFF.

This rearrangement joins TRBV27 to TRBJ2-1; TRBD1 agrees at 7 bases. Losses at the gene ends were 6 bases for V and 3 bases for J; bases not matched to a gene: 8. The CDR3 totals 15 residues. Germline CDR1 reads MNHEY; CDR2 reads SMNVEV (reference sequence). DNA of the CDR3: TGTGCCAGCAGGTATCAGGGGGTGGGCTACAATGAGCAGTTCTTC. Its translation: CASRYQGVGYNEQFF.

The genes are TRBV5-6 and TRBJ1-6, with 7 bases lining up with TRBD1. The CDR3 runs 15 residues. The V gene end was trimmed by 4 bases and the J gene end by 9 bases; junction bases not matched to a gene: 10. Germline assignment: CDR1 SGHDT and CDR2 YYEEEE. The CDR3 sequence is CASSLTEGAPSPLHF. The CDR3 DNA follows: TGTGCCAGCAGCCTTACGGAGGGGGCGCCTTCACCCCTCCACTTT.

The rearrangement links TRBV27 to TRBJ2-2; 7 bases line up with TRBD2. V lost 6 bases, J lost 5 bases, and 12 bases stayed unmatched. Germline CDR1 and CDR2: MNHEY and SMNVEV (reference sequence). CDR3 length: 16 amino acids. The CDR3 sequence: CASSPGGLVITGELFF. CDR3 nucleotide sequence: TGTGCCAGCAGCCCGGGAGGACTAGTTATAACCGGGGAGCTGTTTTTT.

The V gene is TRBV23-1, the J gene TRBJ1-1; the match to TRBD1 covers 11 bases. TRBV23-1 qualifies as an ORF whose function is uncertain. The CDR3 runs 17 residues. The V gene end was trimmed by 0 bases and the J gene end by 7 bases; junction bases not matched to a gene: 10. The CDR3 sequence: CASSQSGQGASEGEAFF. CDR3 coding DNA: TGCGCCAGCAGTCAATCCGGACAGGGGGCCTCGGAAGGTGAAGCTTTCTTT.

The genes are TRBV24-1 and TRBJ1-3; 9 nucleotides align to TRBD1. Germline V gene lookup returns CDR1 KGHDR and CDR2 SFDVKD. V lost 1 base, J lost 0 bases, and 6 bases stayed unmatched. CDR3 length: 18 amino acids. The CDR3 DNA reads TGTGCCACCAGTGATTTAGGGACAGGGTATGCCTCTGGAAACACCATATATTTT. Translated: CATSDLGTGYASGNTIYF.

This clone has just one count. DNA for the CDR3: TGTGCCAGCAGCTTAGTACCGGGAGGGAGGTACATTCAGTACTTC. This encodes CASSLVPGGRYIQYF. The V call is TRBV7-8, the J call TRBJ2-4; 8 nucleotides agree with TRBD2. With 1 base clipped from V and 8 bases from J, the junction kept 7 bases outside the gene matches. The germline CDR1 and CDR2 sequences are SGHVS and FQNEAQ. This CDR3 region has 15 residues.

The chain recombines TRBV30 with TRBJ1-6; TRBD1 might be the D (5 bases). The V end was cut by 0 bases, the J end by 9 bases, with 15 bases between. This CDR3 is built from 15 residues. CDR1 and CDR2 from the germline V gene are GTSNPN and SVGIG (reference sequence). CDR3 in DNA: TGTGCCTGGAGTGTATTGGAAGGGGCCGGTTCACCCCTCCACTTT. Its protein is CAWSVLEGAGSPLHF.

On this clone: Mismatch with germline at one junction end may stem from a read error. CDR3 DNA sequence: TGTGCCAGCAGCCTAGCGGGACAGGGGAACGCAGATACGCAGTATTTT. Translated, it gives CASSLAGQGNADTQYF. The chain links TRBV7-9 to TRBJ2-3, with a weak D call TRBD1 (10 bases). CDR3 length equals 16 residues. CDR1 is SEHNR and CDR2 is FQNEAQ in the germline V gene (reference sequence).

The V gene is TRBV6-5, the J gene TRBJ1-4; TRBD1 aligns across 7 bases. This CDR3 has 16 residues. The V gene's germline CDR1 is MNHEY and CDR2 SVGAGI. With 1 base clipped from V and 8 bases from J, the junction kept 10 bases outside the gene matches. In DNA form, the CDR3 reads TGTGCCAGCAGTTACTTATCAGGGGGGAACGAGGAAAAACTGTTTTTT. Amino acid sequence: CASSYLSGGNEEKLFF.